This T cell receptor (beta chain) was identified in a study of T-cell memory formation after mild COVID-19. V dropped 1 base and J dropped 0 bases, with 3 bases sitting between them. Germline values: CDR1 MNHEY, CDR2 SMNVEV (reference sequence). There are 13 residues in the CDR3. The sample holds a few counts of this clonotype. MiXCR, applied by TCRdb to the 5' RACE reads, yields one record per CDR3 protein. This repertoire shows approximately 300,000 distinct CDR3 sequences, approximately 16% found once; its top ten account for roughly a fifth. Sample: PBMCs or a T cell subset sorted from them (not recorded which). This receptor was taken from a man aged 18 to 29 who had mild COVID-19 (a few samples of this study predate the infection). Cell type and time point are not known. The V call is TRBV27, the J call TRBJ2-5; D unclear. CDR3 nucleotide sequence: TGTGCCAGCAGTTTATTTAACCAAGAGACCCAGTACTTC. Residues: CASSLFNQETQYF.